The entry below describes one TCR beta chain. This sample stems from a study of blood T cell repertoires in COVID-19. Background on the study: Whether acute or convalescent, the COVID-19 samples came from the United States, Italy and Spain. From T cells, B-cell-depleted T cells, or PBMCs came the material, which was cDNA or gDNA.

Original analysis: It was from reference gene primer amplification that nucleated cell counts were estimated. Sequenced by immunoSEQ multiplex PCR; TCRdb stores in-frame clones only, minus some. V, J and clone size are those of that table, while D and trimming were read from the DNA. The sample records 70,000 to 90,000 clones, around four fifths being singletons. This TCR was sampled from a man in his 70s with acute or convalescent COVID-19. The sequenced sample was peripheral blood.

The DNA for the CDR3 is TGTGCCAGCAGTTTATTTGACTGGGAGAGAGTGAACACCGGGGAGCTGTTTTTT. Protein sequence: CASSLFDWERVNTGELFF. The chain is built from TRBV28 and TRBJ2-2; possibly TRBD2 for D (5 bases). V lost 1 base and J 1 base, leaving 16 bases between the germline ends. CDR3 length equals 18 residues. Germline CDR1 and CDR2: MDHEN and SYDVKM.